Below, 15 T cell receptor beta chains from the same sample are listed, as sequenced in a study of blood T cell repertoires in COVID-19 (TCRdb year 2020). Library generation was performed with the immunoSEQ multiplex PCR assay. Imported from immuneACCESS, the table was reduced by TCRdb to in-frame sequences with V and J called. These copies leave out some clones; in studies compared against another copy, an unresolved V gene accounts for under half, and the cause of the remainder is not known. This sample is represented by about 20,000 clones; around nine tenths of them were singletons. The ten biggest clones cover about 11% of the sample. The source material was peripheral blood. These receptor sequences come from a human donor in a cohort sampled during active COVID-19. The donor label of this sample is uncertain.

The chain combines TRBV18 with TRBJ2-7, with a possible D match to TRBD2 (6 bases). Germline CDR1 reads KGHSH; CDR2 reads LQKENI. V lost 1 base, J lost 6 bases, and 10 bases lay in between. There are 13 residues in the CDR3. The DNA for the CDR3 is TGTGCCAGCTCACCACGGGGGGTCCTCGAGCAGTACTTC. Protein sequence: CASSPRGVLEQYF.

The J gene is TRBJ2-1, the V gene TRBV9; D ambiguous. This CDR3 has 15 amino acids. Trimming pared 0 bases from V and 6 bases from J, leaving 13 bases between. Germline V gene sequence: CDR1 SGDLS, CDR2 YYNGEE. The CDR3 loop is CASSVGYSRANEQFF. The CDR3 region has the DNA TGTGCCAGCAGCGTAGGGTACTCTCGAGCCAATGAGCAGTTCTTC.

V usage is TRBV10-1 and J usage is TRBJ2-5, with 8 bases identical to TRBD2. This CDR3 comprises 14 residues. V was pared by 3 bases and J by 4 bases, with 4 bases of the junction left unmatched. Germline-derived CDR1 and CDR2 are WNHNN and SYGVQD (reference sequence). CDR3 sequence (DNA): TGCGCCAGCAGTGACCAAACTAGCGGAGAGACCCAGTACTTC. Amino acid sequence: CASSDQTSGETQYF.

V usage is TRBV7-6 and J usage is TRBJ1-1; 7 nucleotides align to TRBD1. J was trimmed by 3 bases and V by 5 bases; bases with no gene match: 3. The CDR3 contains 13 residues. Looked up from germline, CDR1 is SGHVS and CDR2 is FNYEAQ. The CDR3 protein is CASSPRGDTEAFF. The CDR3 DNA follows: TGTGCCAGCAGCCCCAGGGGGGACACTGAAGCTTTCTTT.

The genes are TRBV30 and TRBJ1-5; TRBD1 aligns across 9 bases. Looked up from germline, CDR1 is GTSNPN and CDR2 is SVGIG (reference sequence). This CDR3 has 15 residues. The junction had 8 bases not matched to a gene; V was cut back by 3 bases and J by 5 bases. The DNA for the CDR3 is TGTGCCTGGAGGGGACAGGGCTCTCCGTATCAGCCCCAGCATTTT. Its translation is CAWRGQGSPYQPQHF.

A single count supports this clone. This chain joins TRBV4-2 and TRBJ2-2, with a possible D match to TRBD2 (5 bases). Germline lookup yields CDR1 LGHNA and CDR2 YNFKEQ. This CDR3 has 14 residues. V lost 5 bases to trimming and J lost 4 bases, with 11 bases between them. The CDR3 sequence: CASSYRSGTGELFF. CDR3 DNA sequence: TGTGCCAGCAGCTACCGGAGCGGCACCGGGGAGCTGTTTTTT.

The gene calls are TRBV5-6 and TRBJ2-1; D is unresolved. V lost 9 bases and J lost 0, with 13 bases in between. CDR3 length: 14 amino acids. Germline values: CDR1 SGHDT, CDR2 YYEEEE. The CDR3 sequence: CATRLSSSYNEQFF. DNA for the CDR3: TGTGCCACCCGACTCTCGAGCTCCTACAATGAGCAGTTCTTC.

Regarding this clone: Distinct nucleotide sequences in the sample also encode this CDR3. The chain recombines TRBV7-3 with TRBJ2-7, with 11 bases identical to TRBD2. J was trimmed by 2 bases and V by 5 bases; bases with no gene match: 5. The CDR3 has 15 residues. The germline V gene encodes CDR1 SGHTA and CDR2 FQGTGA. CDR3 amino acids: CASSLGTSGPYEQYF. The DNA for the CDR3 is TGTGCCAGCAGCCTGGGGACTAGCGGTCCCTACGAGCAGTACTTC. Together with reference TRBV7-3 and TRBJ2-7, the CDR3 gives the full variable domain: GAGVSQTPSNKVTEKGKYVELRCDPISGHTALYWYRQSLGQGPEFLIYFQGTGAADDSGLPNDRFFAVRPEGSVSTLKIQRTERGDSAVYLCASSLGTSGPYEQYFGPGTRLTVT.

The rearrangement uses TRBV2 and TRBJ2-3; D is perhaps TRBD1 (6 bases). This CDR3 contains 14 residues. Germline CDR1 SNHLY, CDR2 FYNNEI. Trimming removed 6 bases at V and 6 bases at J, with 16 bases between. CDR3 in amino acids: CASRYQGFMDTQYF. The DNA for the CDR3 is TGTGCCAGCAGGTATCAGGGGTTCATGGATACGCAGTATTTT.

The chain couples TRBV6-5 to TRBJ2-1; D unresolved. This CDR3 is built from 13 residues. V lost 6 bases and J lost 3, with 9 bases in between. Germline values: CDR1 MNHEY, CDR2 SVGAGI. The CDR3: CASSPPGYNEQFF. Here the CDR3 DNA reads TGTGCCAGCAGCCCCCCCGGCTACAATGAGCAGTTCTTC.

The chain links TRBV1 to TRBJ1-1. TRBV1 is a pseudogene segment. This CDR3 has 15 amino acids. CDR3 amino acids: CTSSLSLGGGTEAFF. The CDR3 DNA is TGCACCAGCAGCCTAAGCCTGGGAGGGGGCACTGAAGCTTTCTTT.

The gene calls are TRBV7-8 and TRBJ1-5, with 7 bases matching TRBD1. The germline gives CDR1 SGHVS, CDR2 FQNEAQ. This CDR3 spans 17 amino acids. The V and J ends lost 5 bases and 3 bases, in that order; junction bases with no gene match: 13. The CDR3, as DNA: TGTGCCAGCAGCCTTTCCCCCGGGACAGTGAACAATCAGCCCCAGCATTTT. Translation gives CASSLSPGTVNNQPQHF.

The gene calls are TRBV5-4 and TRBJ2-2; TRBD2 might be the D (6 bases). Germline lookup yields CDR1 SGHNT and CDR2 YYREEE (reference sequence). The CDR3 sequence is 17 residues long. Trimming stripped 1 base from V and 1 base from J, with 14 bases between. The CDR3 here is CASSLRSGTLNTGELFF. In DNA form, the CDR3 reads TGTGCCAGCAGCTTGAGGTCTGGGACTCTGAACACCGGGGAGCTGTTTTTT.

This clone came up once. The rearrangement joins TRBV9 to TRBJ2-1; 12 nucleotides match TRBD2. The length of the CDR3 is 19 residues. With 0 bases clipped from V and 0 bases from J, the junction kept 7 bases outside the gene matches. Germline lookup yields CDR1 SGDLS and CDR2 YYNGEE. CDR3 protein: CASSVGGTSGWSSYNEQFF. CDR3 nucleotides: TGTGCCAGCAGCGTAGGAGGGACTAGCGGGTGGAGCTCCTACAATGAGCAGTTCTTC.

This clone was observed once. The chain recombines TRBV5-5 with TRBJ2-1; D not resolved. The CDR3 is made up of 14 amino acids. Trimming removed 4 bases from V and 12 bases from J, with 20 bases in between. Germline V CDR1 and CDR2: SGHKS, YYEKEE (reference sequence). In nucleotides, the CDR3 is TGTGCCAGCAGCGTGAATGGCTGGAGCTTCAGGCAGTTCTTC. Its translation: CASSVNGWSFRQFF.